The 11 T cell receptor beta chains reported below all come from one sample, sequenced in a study of preoperative IRX-2 immunotherapy in early breast cancer. Treatment: preoperative locoregional IRX-2 cytokine immunotherapy. The assay was immunoSEQ multiplex PCR, and TCRdb's table has in-frame clones only and misses some. The table has 15,000 to 25,000 clones, 85% seen once. The input for sequencing was lymph node tissue, taken after IRX-2 immunotherapy. Every receptor here comes from a human donor with breast cancer.

The chain is built from TRBV29-1 and TRBJ2-5; TRBD1 might be the D (5 bases). This CDR3 is 13 amino acids long. Trimming pared 4 bases from V and 2 bases from J, leaving 11 bases between. Germline-derived CDR1 and CDR2 are SQVTM and ANQGSEA. The CDR3 is CSVVKTVQETQYF. The CDR3 region has the DNA TGCAGCGTTGTTAAGACAGTACAAGAGACCCAGTACTTC.

This chain joins TRBV19 and TRBJ1-2; D is unresolved. This CDR3 has 15 amino acids. Germline CDR1 LNHDA, CDR2 SQIVND (reference sequence). Deletions cut 1 base from V and 4 bases from J, with 13 bases between. CDR3 loop: CASSIAPAGSYGYTF. The CDR3 DNA reads as TGTGCCAGTAGTATAGCCCCGGCCGGAAGCTATGGCTACACCTTC.

This clone appeared a single time. This chain connects TRBV6-8 to TRBJ1-1, with unresolved D. The CDR3 runs to 15 residues. Germline CDR1 MNHGY, CDR2 SAAAGT. V lost 4 bases and J 6 bases, leaving 18 bases between the germline ends. The CDR3 sequence is CASSSPPGVKSEAFF. The CDR3 bases are TGTGCCAGCAGTTCCCCCCCCGGGGTTAAGTCTGAAGCTTTCTTT.

J is TRBJ2-1 and V is TRBV10-2; D remains unclear. Germline assignment: CDR1 WSHSY and CDR2 SAAADI. V lost 2 bases and J lost 8, with 10 bases in between. CDR3 size: 13 residues. The CDR3 nucleotides are TGCGCCAGCAGTGAGGCCCCCGGGTATGAGCAGTTCTTC. This encodes CASSEAPGYEQFF.

CDR3 amino acids: CASSGRSGNTIYF. The CDR3 nucleotides are TGTGCCAGCAGTGGGAGATCTGGAAACACCATATATTTT. The chain couples TRBV6-8 to TRBJ1-3; D not certain. Germline V lookup: CDR1 MNHGY, CDR2 SAAAGT. Trimming cost V 5 bases and J 1 base, with 6 bases left between them. The CDR3 extends over 13 amino acids.

V and J are TRBV6-8 and TRBJ2-3; no clear D. The germline V gene encodes CDR1 MNHGY and CDR2 SAAAGT. Trimming removed 7 bases from V and 8 bases from J, with 13 bases in between. CDR3 length: 12 amino acids. CDR3 DNA sequence: TGTGCCAGCACCAACCAAATATCTACGCAGTATTTT. As protein: CASTNQISTQYF.

V gene TRBV15 combines with J gene TRBJ2-5, with D unclear. V was pared by 3 bases and J by 0 bases, with 11 bases between. The V gene's germline CDR1 is LNHNV and CDR2 YYDKDF (reference sequence). CDR3 length: 15 amino acids. The DNA of the CDR3 is TGTGCCACCAGCAGGTTTATGGGGTACCAAGAGACCCAGTACTTC. Translation gives CATSRFMGYQETQYF.

The chain recombines TRBV6-7 with TRBJ1-4; perhaps TRBD1 as D (5 bases). TRBV6-7 is noted as an ORF with a role that remains uncertain. This CDR3 spans 16 amino acids. Trimming pared 6 bases from V and 7 bases from J, leaving 21 bases between. The CDR3 coding sequence is TGTGCCAGCAGCCCTGGGGGTAGGGTAAGCGGTGAAAAACTGTTTTTT. Its translation is CASSPGGRVSGEKLFF.

The chain combines TRBV29-1 with TRBJ2-5; TRBD2 matches at 7 bases. The CDR3 is made up of 13 amino acids. Germline V gene sequence: CDR1 SQVTM, CDR2 ANQGSEA. The J segment lost 5 bases and the V segment lost 3 bases, leaving 6 bases of the junction unmatched. The CDR3 loop reads CSVDRLAGETQYF. In DNA form, the CDR3 reads TGCAGCGTTGATAGACTAGCTGGGGAGACCCAGTACTTC.

The rearrangement links TRBV28 to TRBJ2-1, with 10 bases fitting TRBD2. The CDR3 has 15 residues. J gave up 7 bases and V 8 bases, and 11 bases lay outside the gene matches. From germline, CDR1 is MDHEN and CDR2 SYDVKM. CDR3 sequence reads: CASGIFASGRNEQFF. The CDR3, as DNA: TGTGCCAGCGGGATTTTTGCTAGCGGGAGAAATGAGCAGTTCTTC.

The chain couples TRBV18 to TRBJ1-5, with D tentatively TRBD1 (5 bases). CDR3 length: 13 amino acids. The germline V and J ends were trimmed by 3 bases and 7 bases, with 10 bases remaining between them. Germline loops: CDR1 KGHSH, CDR2 LQKENI. The CDR3 region has the DNA TGTGCCAGCTCACCGGGTTGGGGGCAGCCCCAGCATTTT. Its protein is CASSPGWGQPQHF.